These T cell receptor beta chains were read from a single sample in a study of OX40 agonist ivuxolimab in advanced cancers. Repertoires were generated with immunoSEQ multiplex PCR, while TCRdb's copy carries only in-frame clones and drops some. The sample lists about 100,000 clones; about nine tenths were seen once. Specimen: CD4+ or CD8+ T cells sorted from blood, collected in a trial of the OX40 agonist ivuxolimab. Every receptor here comes from an adult with an advanced solid tumor such as melanoma, head and neck, liver or kidney cancer. Both conserved end residues are part of each CDR3. A D gene is named only where the DNA matches it firmly. Clone size is given for some rows only: seen once, a few or many times, or a class if the clone is expanded.

CDR3 DNA: TGTGCCTGCCGGGACATTTACCAAGAGACCCAGTACTTC
CDR3 protein: CACRDIYQETQYF
clone size: -
J gene: TRBJ2-5
D gene: -
V gene: TRBV19

CDR3 DNA: TGTGCCAGCAGTGAATTTCGATTGGACAGGGGGGGAAATCAGCCCCAGCATTTT
CDR3 protein: CASSEFRLDRGGNQPQHF
clone size: -
J gene: TRBJ1-5
D gene: TRBD1
V gene: TRBV6-1

CDR3 DNA: TGTGCCAGCAGCCCTCGGACAGGGAGCAATGAGCAGTTCTTC
CDR3 protein: CASSPRTGSNEQFF
clone size: -
J gene: TRBJ2-1
D gene: TRBD1
V gene: TRBV11-3

CDR3 DNA: TGTGCCAGCAGCTTAGGACTAGCGGGAGAAGCCGGGGAGCTGTTTTTT
CDR3 protein: CASSLGLAGEAGELFF
clone size: few
J gene: TRBJ2-2
D gene: TRBD2
V gene: TRBV7-9

CDR3 DNA: TGTGCCAGCAGTGAATGGGACAGGGGGGTCTACGAGCAGTACTTC
CDR3 protein: CASSEWDRGVYEQYF
clone size: -
J gene: TRBJ2-7
D gene: TRBD1
V gene: TRBV6-1

CDR3 DNA: TGTGCCACCAGCTATATCAAGGACAGTCGGACGTACAATGAGCAGTTCTTC
CDR3 protein: CATSYIKDSRTYNEQFF
clone size: -
J gene: TRBJ2-1
D gene: -
V gene: TRBV15

CDR3 DNA: TGTGCCTGGAGTGTACTACGGCACAATGAGCAGTTCTTC
CDR3 protein: CAWSVLRHNEQFF
clone size: -
J gene: TRBJ2-1
D gene: -
V gene: TRBV30

CDR3 DNA: TGTGCCAGCAGCCAAGGGAGCAGTTCCCCCTACGAGCAGTACTTC
CDR3 protein: CASSQGSSSPYEQYF
clone size: -
J gene: TRBJ2-7
D gene: -
V gene: TRBV4-2

CDR3 DNA: TGTGCCAGCAGCTTAAGGAGGGGGACTGCAACTAATGAAAAACTGTTTTTT
CDR3 protein: CASSLRRGTATNEKLFF
clone size: -
J gene: TRBJ1-4
D gene: -
V gene: TRBV7-9

CDR3 DNA: TGTGCCAGCAGGGATACAGGCTCCTATGGCTACACCTTC
CDR3 protein: CASRDTGSYGYTF
clone size: -
J gene: TRBJ1-2
D gene: -
V gene: TRBV2

CDR3 DNA: TGTGCCAGCAAGAGGACTAGCGAAGAGACCCAGTACTTC
CDR3 protein: CASKRTSEETQYF
clone size: once
J gene: TRBJ2-5
D gene: TRBD2
V gene: TRBV2

CDR3 DNA: TGTGCCAGCAGCCAAGATCTACAGTCCTACAATGAGCAGTTCTTC
CDR3 protein: CASSQDLQSYNEQFF
clone size: -
J gene: TRBJ2-1
D gene: -
V gene: TRBV14

CDR3 DNA: TGTGCCAGCAGCTTGGTGACGGGTGTGGTTACGCAGTATTTT
CDR3 protein: CASSLVTGVVTQYF
clone size: -
J gene: TRBJ2-3
D gene: -
V gene: TRBV5-4

CDR3 DNA: TGTGCCTGGAGAGACAGGGTAGACACCGGGGAGCTGTTTTTT
CDR3 protein: CAWRDRVDTGELFF
clone size: -
J gene: TRBJ2-2
D gene: TRBD1
V gene: TRBV30

CDR3 DNA: TGCGCCAGCAGCCTAAGGACTAGCGGGGGACCAACCTATCGCGAGCAGTACTTC
CDR3 protein: CASSLRTSGGPTYREQYF
clone size: -
J gene: TRBJ2-7
D gene: TRBD2
V gene: TRBV4-1

CDR3 DNA: TGTGCCAGCAGCTTAGTGGGGGTTGGGGATGAGCAGTTCTTC
CDR3 protein: CASSLVGVGDEQFF
clone size: -
J gene: TRBJ2-1
D gene: -
V gene: TRBV7-6

CDR3 DNA: TGTGCCAGCAGCCCAGCTCCCCTAGCTAACAATGAGCAGTTCTTC
CDR3 protein: CASSPAPLANNEQFF
clone size: -
J gene: TRBJ2-1
D gene: -
V gene: TRBV7-2

CDR3 DNA: TGCGCCAGCAGCCTCTCGAGGACGAGCGTGACTGAAGCTTTCTTT
CDR3 protein: CASSLSRTSVTEAFF
clone size: -
J gene: TRBJ1-1
D gene: -
V gene: TRBV4-3

CDR3 DNA: TGTGCCAGCAGCTTAGGGTTTGTTCAATCGGGACTGAACACTGAAGCTTTCTTT
CDR3 protein: CASSLGFVQSGLNTEAFF
clone size: once
J gene: TRBJ1-1
D gene: -
V gene: TRBV7-8

CDR3 DNA: TGTGCCAGCAGCTTGGATCAGCGATCCACAGATACGCAGTATTTT
CDR3 protein: CASSLDQRSTDTQYF
clone size: -
J gene: TRBJ2-3
D gene: -
V gene: TRBV5-4

CDR3 DNA: TGTGCCAGCAGCCCTAGTCTGTCTATGAACACTGAAGCTTTCTTT
CDR3 protein: CASSPSLSMNTEAFF
clone size: -
J gene: TRBJ1-1
D gene: -
V gene: TRBV4-2

CDR3 DNA: TGTGCCACCAGCACTAGCGGGGGTCCGAACACCGGGGAGCTGTTTTTT
CDR3 protein: CATSTSGGPNTGELFF
clone size: -
J gene: TRBJ2-2
D gene: TRBD2
V gene: TRBV15

CDR3 DNA: TGTGCTAGCAGCTTAGAAGGGCTAGCGGGGGAGCTGTTTTTT
CDR3 protein: CASSLEGLAGELFF
clone size: -
J gene: TRBJ2-2
D gene: -
V gene: TRBV7-7

CDR3 DNA: TGTGCTAGCAGCTCCCAACTAGGGGACGAGCAGTACTTC
CDR3 protein: CASSSQLGDEQYF
clone size: -
J gene: TRBJ2-7
D gene: -
V gene: TRBV7-7

CDR3 DNA: TGTGCCAGCAGCTTCCCGGGATCGACTTACGAGCAGTACTTC
CDR3 protein: CASSFPGSTYEQYF
clone size: -
J gene: TRBJ2-7
D gene: -
V gene: TRBV5-8

CDR3 DNA: TGTGCCAGCAGTTTATGGGGAGGTGGCTACGAGCAGTACTTC
CDR3 protein: CASSLWGGGYEQYF
clone size: -
J gene: TRBJ2-7
D gene: -
V gene: TRBV27

CDR3 DNA: TGTGCCAGCAGTTTTAACAATGAGCAGTTCTTC
CDR3 protein: CASSFNNEQFF
clone size: few
J gene: TRBJ2-1
D gene: -
V gene: TRBV27

CDR3 DNA: TGTGCCAGCAGCCCCCGGACAGGGGGTACCGGGGAGCTGTTTTTT
CDR3 protein: CASSPRTGGTGELFF
clone size: -
J gene: TRBJ2-2
D gene: TRBD1
V gene: TRBV11-2

CDR3 DNA: TGTGCCAGCAGTGACTCGCCACACAGGGTAGCCAATGAGCAGTTCTTC
CDR3 protein: CASSDSPHRVANEQFF
clone size: -
J gene: TRBJ2-1
D gene: -
V gene: TRBV6-4

CDR3 DNA: TGCGCCAGCAGCTTGGCCATTTCTAGCAGATCCTACGAGCAGTACTTC
CDR3 protein: CASSLAISSRSYEQYF
clone size: -
J gene: TRBJ2-7
D gene: -
V gene: TRBV5-1

CDR3 DNA: TGTGCCAGCAGCTTAAGGGGAAGCGGGGTCTACAATGAGCAGTTCTTC
CDR3 protein: CASSLRGSGVYNEQFF
clone size: -
J gene: TRBJ2-1
D gene: TRBD2
V gene: TRBV7-9

CDR3 DNA: TGTGCCAGCAGTGAAATGCCCGAAGGGACCCAGTACTTC
CDR3 protein: CASSEMPEGTQYF
clone size: -
J gene: TRBJ2-5
D gene: -
V gene: TRBV6-1

CDR3 DNA: TGTGCCAGTAGTATTGTGGGGCCTGGGGAGCTGTTTTTT
CDR3 protein: CASSIVGPGELFF
clone size: few
J gene: TRBJ2-2
D gene: -
V gene: TRBV19

CDR3 DNA: TGTGCCAGCAGCCCTGAGGGGGGCGAAGGGTTTAATGGCTACACCTTC
CDR3 protein: CASSPEGGEGFNGYTF
clone size: -
J gene: TRBJ1-2
D gene: -
V gene: TRBV7-9

CDR3 DNA: TGCGCCAGCAGCCAAGGAACGGGAGGGAGGAGGGCCGCTTTCTTT
CDR3 protein: CASSQGTGGRRAAFF
clone size: -
J gene: TRBJ1-1
D gene: -
V gene: TRBV4-3

CDR3 DNA: TGTGCCAGCAGCCCGGGGGTCCTTAATAATTCACCCCTCCACTTT
CDR3 protein: CASSPGVLNNSPLHF
clone size: -
J gene: TRBJ1-6
D gene: -
V gene: TRBV11-3

CDR3 DNA: TGTGCCAGCGGGGACAGGGGCACTGAAGCTTTCTTT
CDR3 protein: CASGDRGTEAFF
clone size: once
J gene: TRBJ1-1
D gene: TRBD1
V gene: TRBV25-1

CDR3 DNA: TGTGCCAGCTCACCGGTTGGGGGGGTCCAAGAGACCCAGTACTTC
CDR3 protein: CASSPVGGVQETQYF
clone size: -
J gene: TRBJ2-5
D gene: TRBD2
V gene: TRBV18

CDR3 DNA: TGTGCCAGCAGGATAAATACTGAAGCTTTCTTT
CDR3 protein: CASRINTEAFF
clone size: -
J gene: TRBJ1-1
D gene: -
V gene: TRBV6-5

CDR3 DNA: TGTGCCAGCAGTCCCAAAGGGGGGGAGACCCAGTACTTC
CDR3 protein: CASSPKGGETQYF
clone size: -
J gene: TRBJ2-5
D gene: -
V gene: TRBV7-3

CDR3 DNA: TGTGCCAGCACCGACAGGGTTACCGGGGAGCTGTTTTTT
CDR3 protein: CASTDRVTGELFF
clone size: few
J gene: TRBJ2-2
D gene: TRBD1
V gene: TRBV11-1

CDR3 DNA: TGCGCCAGCAGCTTATTCGGACAGGGCTCGAATGAGCAGTTCTTC
CDR3 protein: CASSLFGQGSNEQFF
clone size: -
J gene: TRBJ2-1
D gene: TRBD1
V gene: TRBV5-1

CDR3 DNA: TGTGCCAGCAGCTTAGAAAAGATTCGGCAGTTCTTC
CDR3 protein: CASSLEKIRQFF
clone size: -
J gene: TRBJ2-1
D gene: -
V gene: TRBV7-9

CDR3 DNA: TGTGCCAGCAGCTCACAGCGGGACCGGAGGAAAGAGACCCAGTACTTC
CDR3 protein: CASSSQRDRRKETQYF
clone size: -
J gene: TRBJ2-5
D gene: TRBD2
V gene: TRBV7-2

CDR3 DNA: TGTGCCAGCAGCTTGGGAACTCGACAGGGTAACCAGCCCCAGCATTTT
CDR3 protein: CASSLGTRQGNQPQHF
clone size: once
J gene: TRBJ1-5
D gene: TRBD1
V gene: TRBV7-2

CDR3 DNA: TGTGCCAGCAGTAACTGGGGCAGTCATTCTGGGGCCAACGTCCTGACTTTC
CDR3 protein: CASSNWGSHSGANVLTF
clone size: -
J gene: TRBJ2-6
D gene: -
V gene: TRBV6-4

CDR3 DNA: TGTGCCAGCAGCTTGTTTCTAGCGGGGGCAGTTTCCTACGAGCAGTACTTC
CDR3 protein: CASSLFLAGAVSYEQYF
clone size: -
J gene: TRBJ2-7
D gene: TRBD2
V gene: TRBV5-4

CDR3 DNA: TGTGCCAGCAGTGCCCGGACTAGCGGTGGGGATCTCCAGCAGTACTTC
CDR3 protein: CASSARTSGGDLQQYF
clone size: -
J gene: TRBJ2-7
D gene: TRBD2
V gene: TRBV2

CDR3 DNA: TGTGCCAGCAGTTTTAGCGGGAGGGCGCAGTATTTT
CDR3 protein: CASSFSGRAQYF
clone size: -
J gene: TRBJ2-3
D gene: TRBD2
V gene: TRBV11-2

CDR3 DNA: TGTGCCAGCAGCGTAGTTGACAGCAGTTCCTCTGGAAACACCATATATTTT
CDR3 protein: CASSVVDSSSSGNTIYF
clone size: once
J gene: TRBJ1-3
D gene: -
V gene: TRBV9

CDR3 DNA: TGTGCCAGCAGCCCCTACAGGGGGGGCGTGAACACTGAAGCTTTCTTT
CDR3 protein: CASSPYRGGVNTEAFF
clone size: -
J gene: TRBJ1-1
D gene: TRBD1
V gene: TRBV27

CDR3 DNA: TGTGCCAGCAGTTTAAAAACGACTAGGTGGGGGAATGAGCAGTTCTTC
CDR3 protein: CASSLKTTRWGNEQFF
clone size: once
J gene: TRBJ2-1
D gene: -
V gene: TRBV27